The next 11 T cell receptor beta chains were all read from a single sample in a study of read filtering for tumor transcriptome and immune sequencing. This library used roughly 400 ng RNA and molecular barcoded adaptors spanning alpha/delta and beta/gamma chains. TCRdb processed the reads anew with MiXCR; each CDR3 protein has one entry. The sample consists of 65,000 or so distinct CDR3 sequences, roughly 19% of them appearing once. Sequencing was carried out using a population of CD138-negative cells sorted from bone marrow. These receptors were collected from a donor at least 40 years old with multiple myeloma.

This clonotype was counted many times. This chain joins TRBV2 and TRBJ2-1; D is ambiguous. V lost 6 bases and J 7 bases, leaving 10 bases between the germline ends. The CDR3 totals 12 residues. Germline-derived CDR1 and CDR2 are SNHLY and FYNNEI. The CDR3 DNA reads as TGTGCCAGCAGCCTCACGGCTAATGAGCAGTTCTTC. Protein product: CASSLTANEQFF.

This clonotype was seen many times. V is TRBV20-1 and J is TRBJ2-7; 11 nucleotides align to TRBD1. Trimming at V came to 2 bases and at J to 7 bases, leaving 7 bases not matched to a gene. Germline CDR1 is DFQATT and CDR2 is SNEGSKA (reference sequence). This CDR3 is built from 14 residues. CDR3 in DNA: TGCAGTGCTAGAAGAGGACAGGGGGCAGGAGAGCAGTACTTC. Protein sequence: CSARRGQGAGEQYF.

A word on this clonotype: At one boundary the junction diverges from the germline segment, which might be a read error. V and J are TRBV6-2 or TRBV6-3 and TRBJ2-2, with a possible D match to TRBD2 (5 bases). This CDR3 has 15 residues. Germline loops: CDR1 MNHEY, CDR2 SVGEGT. The DNA of the CDR3 is TGTGCCAGCAGTCTCGGGAACTACAACACCGGGGAGCTGTTCTTT. Protein sequence: CASSLGNYNTGELFF.

This clonotype was detected ten times or more. The rearrangement links TRBV12-3 or TRBV12-4 to TRBJ1-1, with D maybe TRBD1 (5 bases). Trimming cost V 4 bases and J 4 bases, with 10 bases left between them. The CDR3 contains 13 residues. The CDR3 DNA sequence: TGTGCCAGCAGTTGGGACGGAGTCACTGAAGCTTTCTTT. It specifies CASSWDGVTEAFF.

About this clonotype: At one end, the junction sequence differs from germline, possibly due to a read error. The chain employs TRBV10-2 and TRBJ2-1; 11 bases are shared with TRBD2. This CDR3 spans 15 amino acids. Germline V gives CDR1 WSHSY, CDR2 SAAADI. The CDR3 DNA reads as TGCGCCACCACCCTAGCGGGGGGAATGTACAATGATCAGTTCTTC. It encodes CATTLAGGMYNDQFF.

Note on this clonotype: The CDR3 carries no conserved terminal phenylalanine or tryptophan, so it likely arises from a read error. This chain joins TRBV20-1 and TRBJ1-1, with TRBD1 as a possible D gene (5 bases). This CDR3 region has 14 residues. CDR1 DFQATT and CDR2 SNEGSKA come from the germline V gene (reference sequence). CDR3 loop: CTARTGARNTEAFL. The CDR3 nucleotides are TGCACTGCTAGAACTGGGGCAAGGAACACTGAAGCTTTCCTT.

This clonotype has a handful of counts. The gene calls are TRBV5-1 and TRBJ2-3; 7 bases map to TRBD1. J lost 1 base, V lost 4 bases, and 6 bases had no gene match. Germline V gene lookup returns CDR1 SGHRS and CDR2 YFSETQ. This CDR3 is 15 amino acids long. The CDR3 region has the DNA TGCGCCAGCAGCCGCTCAGGGACAGGCACAGATACGCAGTATTTT. It translates to CASSRSGTGTDTQYF.

This clonotype has ten or more counts. The gene calls are TRBV29-1 and TRBJ2-3; D gene uncertain. The germline V and J ends were trimmed by 3 bases and 2 bases, with 9 bases remaining between them. Germline V CDR1 and CDR2: SQVTM, ANQGSEA. This CDR3 comprises 13 residues. The CDR3 loop is CSVDRGFTDTQYF. The DNA for the CDR3 is TGCAGCGTTGACAGAGGATTCACAGATACGCAGTATTTT.

Many counts were recorded for this clonotype. CDR3 nucleotide sequence: TGCGCCTCTAGCCGCGCTAGTCAAGAGACCCAGTACTTC. Translation gives CASSRASQETQYF. The V and J genes are TRBV5-1 and TRBJ2-5, with a weak D call TRBD2 (5 bases). With 10 bases removed from V and 2 bases from J, the gap between germline ends came to 15 bases. There are 13 residues in the CDR3. Germline-derived CDR1 and CDR2 are SGHRS and YFSETQ.

This clonotype was seen ten or more times. The chain's CDR3 is CSVEGGDGSTDTQYF. Here the CDR3 DNA reads TGCAGCGTTGAAGGGGGTGACGGTAGCACAGATACGCAGTATTTT. The chain carries TRBV29-1 and TRBJ2-3; D gene uncertain. The CDR3 sequence is 15 residues long. V lost 1 base to trimming and J lost 0 bases, with 11 bases between them. Looked up from germline, CDR1 is SQVTM and CDR2 is ANQGSEA.

In the case of this clonotype: This may be a read error, as it is one base from a much larger clone. The genes are TRBV5-4 and TRBJ2-3; 9 nucleotides align to TRBD1. The assigned J gene may be wrong: the sequence end matches TRBJ1-5 better. CDR1 and CDR2 from the germline V gene are SGHNT and YYREEE (reference sequence). The CDR3 totals 15 residues. The CDR3 loop reads CASRLGQGFADTQHF. For the CDR3, the DNA is TGTGCCAGCAGGCTTGGACAGGGGTTCGCAGATACGCAGCATTTT.